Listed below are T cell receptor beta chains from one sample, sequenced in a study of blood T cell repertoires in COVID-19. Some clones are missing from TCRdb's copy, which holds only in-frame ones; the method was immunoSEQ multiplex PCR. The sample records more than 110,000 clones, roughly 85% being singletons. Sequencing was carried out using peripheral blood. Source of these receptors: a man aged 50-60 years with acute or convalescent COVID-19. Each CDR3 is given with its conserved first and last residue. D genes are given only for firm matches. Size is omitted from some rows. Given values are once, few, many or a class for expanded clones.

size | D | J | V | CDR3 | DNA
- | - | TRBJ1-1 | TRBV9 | CASSAGGRASGDTEAFF | TGTGCCAGCAGCGCCGGAGGAAGGGCCTCTGGGGACACTGAAGCTTTCTTT
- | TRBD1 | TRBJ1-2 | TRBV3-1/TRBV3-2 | CASSQGQGPLGGYTF | TGTGCCAGCAGCCAGGGACAGGGGCCACTTGGTGGCTACACCTTC
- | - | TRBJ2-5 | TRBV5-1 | CASRPTSWSGETQYF | TGCGCCAGCAGGCCTACTAGCTGGAGTGGGGAGACCCAGTACTTC
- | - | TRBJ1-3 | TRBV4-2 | CASSPPAVGNTIYF | TGTGCCAGCAGCCCACCCGCAGTCGGAAACACCATATATTTT
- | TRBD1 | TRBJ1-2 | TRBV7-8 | CASSAGQGNYGYTF | TGTGCCAGCAGCGCGGGACAGGGGAACTATGGCTACACCTTC
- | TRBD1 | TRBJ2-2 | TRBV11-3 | CASSDRVTTGELFF | TGTGCCAGCAGCGACAGGGTAACCACCGGGGAGCTGTTTTTT
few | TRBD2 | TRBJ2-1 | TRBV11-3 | CASSPPGTSSGNEQFF | TGTGCCAGCAGCCCGCCCGGGACTAGCAGCGGGAATGAGCAGTTCTTC
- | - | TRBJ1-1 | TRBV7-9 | CASSFRPQDEAFF | TGTGCCAGCAGCTTCCGACCGCAGGATGAAGCTTTCTTT
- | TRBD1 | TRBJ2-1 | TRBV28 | CATLPGTGRGQFF | TGTGCCACCCTTCCCGGGACAGGGAGAGGGCAGTTCTTC
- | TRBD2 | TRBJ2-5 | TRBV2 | CASSDPGLAGGPRFRETQYF | TGTGCCAGCAGTGATCCAGGACTAGCGGGGGGGCCGCGGTTTCGAGAGACCCAGTACTTC
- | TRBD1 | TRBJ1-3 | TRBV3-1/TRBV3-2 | CASSGEWTGGPRTYSGNTIYF | TGTGCCAGCAGCGGGGAATGGACAGGGGGCCCCCGAACCTACTCTGGAAACACCATATATTTT
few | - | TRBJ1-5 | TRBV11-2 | CASSLAAIDQPQHF | TGTGCCAGCAGCTTAGCCGCGATAGATCAGCCCCAGCATTTT
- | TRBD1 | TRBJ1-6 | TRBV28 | CASSLLGGRTPISYNSPLHF | TGTGCCAGCAGTTTATTAGGGGGCAGGACTCCTATCTCCTATAATTCACCCCTCCACTTT
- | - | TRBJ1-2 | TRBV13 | CASSSLKGFSYGYTF | TGTGCCAGCAGCTCCCTAAAGGGGTTCTCCTATGGCTACACCTTC
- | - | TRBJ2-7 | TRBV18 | CASADSPSSYEQYF | TGTGCCAGCGCCGACAGTCCGAGCTCCTACGAGCAGTACTTC
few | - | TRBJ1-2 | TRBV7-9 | CASSSSGAPGNGYTF | TGTGCCAGCAGCTCGAGCGGGGCACCGGGTAATGGCTACACCTTC
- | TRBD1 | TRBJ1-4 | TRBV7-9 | CASSLRRTGRNEKLFF | TGTGCCAGCAGCCTAAGAAGGACAGGCCGGAATGAAAAACTGTTTTTT
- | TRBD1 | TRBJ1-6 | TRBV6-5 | CASSSRTGDNSPLHF | TGTGCCAGCAGTAGTAGGACAGGGGATAATTCACCCCTCCACTTT
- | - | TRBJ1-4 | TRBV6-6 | CASSYLYEKLFF | TGTGCCAGCAGTTACCTCTACGAAAAACTGTTTTTT
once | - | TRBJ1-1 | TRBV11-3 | CASSLAGGSNTEAFF | TGTGCCAGCAGCTTAGCTGGGGGGTCGAACACTGAAGCTTTCTTT
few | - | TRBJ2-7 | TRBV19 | CASGDSRSEQYF | TGTGCCAGTGGGGACTCGAGGAGCGAGCAGTACTTC
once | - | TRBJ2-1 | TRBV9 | CASSLATNEQFF | TGTGCCAGCAGTCTAGCGACCAATGAGCAGTTCTTC
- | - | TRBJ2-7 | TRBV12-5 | CASGLTDSYEQYF | TGTGCTAGTGGTTTGACAGACTCCTACGAGCAGTACTTC
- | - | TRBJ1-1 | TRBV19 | CASSLRGDTEAFF | TGTGCCAGTAGTCTCCGCGGGGACACTGAAGCTTTCTTT
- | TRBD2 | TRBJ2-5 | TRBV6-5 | CATRRLAARETQYF | TGTGCCACTCGTCGACTAGCGGCTCGGGAGACCCAGTACTTC
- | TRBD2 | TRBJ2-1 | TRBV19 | CASSGQRLAAYNEQFF | TGTGCCAGTAGTGGCCAAAGACTAGCGGCCTACAATGAGCAGTTCTTC
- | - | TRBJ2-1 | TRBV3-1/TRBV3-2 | CASSQSGSLDEQFF | TGTGCCAGCAGCCAATCGGGGAGTTTGGATGAGCAGTTCTTC
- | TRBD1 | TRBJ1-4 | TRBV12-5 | CASGPGQGNEKLFF | TGTGCTAGTGGTCCGGGACAGGGGAACGAAAAACTGTTTTTT
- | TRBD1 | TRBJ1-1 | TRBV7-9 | CASSQRTGDTEAFF | TGTGCCAGCAGCCAACGGACAGGGGACACTGAAGCTTTCTTT
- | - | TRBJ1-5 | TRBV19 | CASSTTGFAQPQHF | TGTGCCAGTAGTACAACAGGGTTTGCTCAGCCCCAGCATTTT
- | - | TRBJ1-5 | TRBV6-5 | CASSYGQHNQPQHF | TGTGCCAGCAGTTACGGGCAGCACAATCAGCCCCAGCATTTT
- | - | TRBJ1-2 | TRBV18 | CASSEMGPAGTNYGYTF | TGTGCCAGCTCAGAAATGGGCCCTGCGGGGACTAACTATGGCTACACCTTC
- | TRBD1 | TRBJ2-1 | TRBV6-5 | CASSYGTGGHNEQFF | TGTGCCAGCAGTTATGGGACAGGGGGACACAATGAGCAGTTCTTC
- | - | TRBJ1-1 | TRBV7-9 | CASRLQGNTEAFF | TGTGCCAGCAGATTACAGGGGAACACTGAAGCTTTCTTT
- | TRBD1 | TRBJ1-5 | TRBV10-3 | CAIRKQGTGQPQHF | TGTGCCATCAGAAAACAGGGGACCGGTCAGCCCCAGCATTTT
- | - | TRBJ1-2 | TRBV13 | CASRRLGGAIYGYTF | TGTGCCAGCAGACGGTTAGGGGGAGCCATCTATGGCTACACCTTC
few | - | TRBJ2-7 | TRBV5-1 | CASSLRGQRLSEQYF | TGCGCCAGCAGCTTGAGAGGACAGCGACTCTCCGAGCAGTACTTC
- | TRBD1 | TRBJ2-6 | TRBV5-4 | CASSDPGTAGANVLTF | TGTGCCAGCAGCGACCCAGGGACAGCTGGGGCCAACGTCCTGACTTTC
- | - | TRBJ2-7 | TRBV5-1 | CASSTQGRPGEQYF | TGCGCCAGCAGCACTCAGGGGCGCCCTGGCGAGCAGTACTTC
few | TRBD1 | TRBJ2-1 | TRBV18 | CASSVTGYNEQFF | TGTGCCAGCTCAGTGACAGGGTACAATGAGCAGTTCTTC
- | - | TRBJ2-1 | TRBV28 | CASSSGGGPYNEQFF | TGTGCCAGCAGTTCGGGTGGAGGTCCCTACAATGAGCAGTTCTTC
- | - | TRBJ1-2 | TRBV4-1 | CASSQDFLGQNNYGYTF | TGCGCCAGCAGCCAAGATTTTCTTGGACAGAATAACTATGGCTACACCTTC
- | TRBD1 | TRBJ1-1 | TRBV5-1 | CASSWGQQDTEAFF | TGCGCCAGCAGCTGGGGACAGCAAGACACTGAAGCTTTCTTT
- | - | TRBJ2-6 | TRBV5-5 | CASRPAASGANVLTF | TGTGCCAGCAGGCCCGCGGCCTCTGGGGCCAACGTCCTGACTTTC
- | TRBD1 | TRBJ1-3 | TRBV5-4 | CASSLAMAGGGNTIYF | TGTGCCAGCAGCTTGGCCATGGCAGGGGGCGGAAACACCATATATTTT
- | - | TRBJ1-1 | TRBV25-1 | CASSEYSEGNTEAFF | TGTGCCAGCAGTGAATACTCAGAGGGGAACACTGAAGCTTTCTTT
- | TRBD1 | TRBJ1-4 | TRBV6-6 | CASSRTGNEKLFF | TGTGCCAGCAGTCGGACAGGGAATGAAAAACTGTTTTTT
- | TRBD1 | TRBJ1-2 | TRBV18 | CASSPGQGARYGYTF | TGTGCCAGCTCACCCGGACAGGGGGCGAGGTATGGCTACACCTTC
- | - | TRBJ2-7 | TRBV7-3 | CASSTAAGEGQYF | TGTGCCAGCAGCACCGCGGCAGGGGAGGGGCAGTACTTC
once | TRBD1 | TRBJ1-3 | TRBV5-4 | CASSRGTAYGNTIYF | TGTGCCAGCAGCCGCGGGACAGCATATGGAAACACCATATATTTT
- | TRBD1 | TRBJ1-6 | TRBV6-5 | CASRTGTGGESPLHF | TGTGCCAGCAGGACAGGGACAGGGGGTGAGTCACCCCTCCACTTT
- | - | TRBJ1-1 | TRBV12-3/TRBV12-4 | CASSLNRVEAFF | TGTGCCAGCAGTTTAAATCGGGTTGAAGCTTTCTTT
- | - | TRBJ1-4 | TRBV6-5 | CASSQNEGRGEKLFF | TGTGCCAGCAGCCAAAACGAAGGTCGGGGTGAAAAACTGTTTTTT
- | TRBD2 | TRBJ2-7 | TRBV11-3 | CASSRLAGVTYEQYF | TGTGCCAGCAGCCGACTAGCGGGAGTCACCTACGAGCAGTACTTC
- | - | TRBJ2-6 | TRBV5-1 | CASSSGASSGANVLTF | TGCGCCAGCAGCTCAGGGGCAAGCTCTGGGGCCAACGTCCTGACTTTC
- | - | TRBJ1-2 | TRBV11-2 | CASDPPTPGGGNYGYTF | TGTGCCAGCGACCCCCCCACCCCGGGGGGTGGTAACTATGGCTACACCTTC
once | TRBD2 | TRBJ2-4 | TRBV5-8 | CASSLARGGAKNIQYF | TGTGCCAGCAGCTTGGCCCGCGGGGGGGCCAAAAACATTCAGTACTTC
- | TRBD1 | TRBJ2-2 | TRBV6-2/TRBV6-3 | CASSFRQGPTGELFF | TGTGCCAGCAGTTTTCGACAGGGCCCCACCGGGGAGCTGTTTTTT
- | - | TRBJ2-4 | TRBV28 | CASSPLTGNIQYF | TGTGCCAGCAGTCCCCTGACAGGAAACATTCAGTACTTC
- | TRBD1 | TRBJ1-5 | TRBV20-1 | CSASSGGFEPQHF | TGCAGTGCTAGTTCAGGGGGCTTTGAGCCCCAGCATTTT